One and the same sample provided the 18 T cell receptor beta chains below, sequenced in a study of cytotoxic CD8 clonotypes in ibrutinib-treated CLL (dated by TCRdb to the early 2020s). The library was produced with the immunoSEQ multiplex PCR assay. TCRdb's version of the immuneACCESS table is confined to in-frame rearrangements and falls short of the full clone set. An unresolved V gene accounts for under half of the shortfall where checked; the remainder is of unknown origin. The sample yields more than 20,000 clones; 65% to 75% were counted once. The leading ten clones occupy roughly 24% of the sample. The source was PBMCs, collected before ibrutinib treatment. The receptors here all came from a human donor with chronic lymphocytic leukemia.

The chain carries TRBV9 and TRBJ2-1, with D uncertain. The CDR3 extends over 15 amino acids. V lost 0 bases to trimming and J lost 3 bases, with 10 bases between them. Germline V gives CDR1 SGDLS, CDR2 YYNGEE. CDR3 region: CASSVGTGVYNEQFF. The CDR3 region has the DNA TGTGCCAGCAGCGTAGGGACGGGCGTCTACAATGAGCAGTTCTTC. Full variable domain (outside the CDR3, taken from reference TRBV9 and TRBJ2-1): DSGVTQTPKHLITATGQRVTLRCSPRSGDLSVYWYQQSLDQGLQFLIQYYNGEERAKGNILERFSAQQFPDLHSELNLSSLELGDSALYFCASSVGTGVYNEQFFGPGTRLTVL.

This rearrangement joins TRBV11-2 to TRBJ2-7, with D perhaps matching TRBD1 or TRBD2 (5 bases each). CDR1 is SGHAT and CDR2 is FQNNGV in the germline V gene. The CDR3 has 13 amino acids. V was shortened by 4 bases and J by 5 bases, with 12 bases between the two germline ends. In DNA form, the CDR3 reads TGTGCCAGCAGCTCCCAGTGGGGGAACGAGCAGTACTTC. Translating it yields CASSSQWGNEQYF.

Only a few counts were recorded for this clone. V is TRBV2 and J is TRBJ2-7, with D unresolved. Germline V gene sequence: CDR1 SNHLY, CDR2 FYNNEI. The length of the CDR3 is 13 residues. The V end was cut by 5 bases, the J end by 3 bases, with 11 bases between. The DNA for the CDR3 is TGTGCCAGCAGTCTCGCAGCCAACTACGAGCAGTACTTC. This codes for CASSLAANYEQYF.

The chain employs TRBV11-2 and TRBJ2-2; 7 nucleotides line up with TRBD1. Losses at the gene ends were 4 bases for V and 6 bases for J; bases not matched to a gene: 11. Germline loops: CDR1 SGHAT, CDR2 FQNNGV. The CDR3 is 16 residues long. CDR3 nucleotides: TGTGCCAGCAGCTGGGGGACAGCCGAGAGACCCGGGGAGCTGTTTTTT. It codes for CASSWGTAERPGELFF.

The rearrangement joins TRBV27 to TRBJ2-2; 7 bases fit TRBD2. The ends lost 9 bases at V and 6 bases at J; junction bases unmatched: 7. CDR1 and CDR2 (germline): MNHEY, SMNVEV (reference sequence). CDR3 length: 13 amino acids. The CDR3 coding sequence is TGTGCCAGTCGAGTGGGGAGGGCCGGGGAGCTGTTTTTT. Translation gives CASRVGRAGELFF.

The CDR3 coding sequence is TGTGCCAGTAGTCGGGGAGGGCCGGATACGCAGTATTTT. Translated: CASSRGGPDTQYF. The V and J genes are TRBV19 and TRBJ2-3; 7 bases line up with TRBD2. The ends lost 5 bases at V and 6 bases at J; junction bases unmatched: 5. The length of the CDR3 is 13 residues. CDR1 LNHDA and CDR2 SQIVND come from the germline V gene (reference sequence). The full variable domain, completed using reference TRBV19 and TRBJ2-3, is DGGITQSPKYLFRKEGQNVTLSCEQNLNHDAMYWYRQDPGQGLRLIYYSQIVNDFQKGDIAEGYSVSREKKESFPLTVTSAQKNPTAFYLCASSRGGPDTQYFGPGTRLTVL.

The chain couples TRBV6-1 to TRBJ2-3; D gene uncertain. V was shortened by 6 bases and J by 2 bases, with 6 bases between the two germline ends. CDR1 and CDR2 (germline): MNHNS, SASEGT. The CDR3 extends over 12 amino acids. CDR3 sequence reads: CASSASTDTQYF. The CDR3, as DNA: TGTGCCAGCAGCGCTTCCACAGATACGCAGTATTTT.

The chain recombines TRBV29-1 with TRBJ2-3; 11 bases agree with TRBD2. The CDR3 is 19 residues long. With V trimmed by 5 bases and J by 0 bases, 16 bases remained unmatched. Germline assignment: CDR1 SQVTM and CDR2 ANQGSEA. In DNA, the CDR3 is TGCAGCGTTAAAGGGCTAGGGGGACTAGCGGAGCTAAGCACAGATACGCAGTATTTT. Translating gives CSVKGLGGLAELSTDTQYF.

This clone showed up just once. The chain combines TRBV30 with TRBJ1-2; D is unclear. The CDR3 has 16 amino acids. Germline V gene data show CDR1 as GTSNPN and CDR2 as SVGIG (reference sequence). With 1 base removed from V and 1 base from J, the gap between germline ends came to 16 bases. CDR3 DNA: TGTGCCTGGAGTGAGATGGGGATGGCAGATAACTATGGCTACACCTTC. Its protein is CAWSEMGMADNYGYTF.

The CDR3 loop reads CASSWGGGLAGSTDTQYF. For the CDR3, the DNA is TGTGCCAGCAGCTGGGGGGGTGGACTAGCGGGATCCACAGATACGCAGTATTTT. This sequence joins TRBV7-2 and TRBJ2-3; 12 nucleotides line up with TRBD2. The CDR3 consists of 18 residues. Germline values: CDR1 SGHTA, CDR2 FQGNSA. V lost 4 bases, J lost 2 bases, and 10 bases stayed unmatched.

This clone was detected only a few times. This chain joins TRBV18 and TRBJ2-5; D may be TRBD1 (6 bases). The CDR3 is 13 residues long. CDR1 KGHSH and CDR2 LQKENI come from the germline V gene. With 4 bases removed from V and 3 bases from J, the gap between germline ends came to 9 bases. CDR3 amino acids: CASSRQEEETQYF. The CDR3 nucleotides are TGTGCCAGCTCACGACAGGAAGAAGAGACCCAGTACTTC.

This chain uses TRBV19 with TRBJ2-3; no clear D. Germline assignment: CDR1 LNHDA and CDR2 SQIVND (reference sequence). V shed 5 bases and J shed 1 base, with 16 bases lying between them. The CDR3 has 16 residues. In nucleotides, the CDR3 is TGTGCCAGTAGTTTGTCGGCACGGGCGGGCACAGATACGCAGTATTTT. The encoded protein is CASSLSARAGTDTQYF.

The chain links TRBV19 to TRBJ2-1, with TRBD1 matching over 8 bases. The V gene end was trimmed by 10 bases and the J gene end by 1 base; junction bases not matched to a gene: 9. This CDR3 has 15 amino acids. Germline CDR1 LNHDA, CDR2 SQIVND (reference sequence). CDR3 amino acids: CATSAHRGSYNEQFF. In DNA, the CDR3 is TGTGCCACCTCGGCCCACAGGGGGTCCTACAATGAGCAGTTCTTC.

This clone was observed once. V usage is TRBV27 and J usage is TRBJ2-3; D is unresolved. V was trimmed by 7 bases and J by 0 bases, leaving 8 bases between them. The CDR3 loop spans 13 amino acids. The germline V gene has CDR1 MNHEY and CDR2 SMNVEV (reference sequence). Here the CDR3 DNA reads TGTGCCAGCACCCCGGCCAGCACAGATACGCAGTATTTT. Protein sequence: CASTPASTDTQYF.

The chain joins TRBV7-8 to TRBJ2-3; TRBD2 matches 8 bases. The CDR3 covers 14 residues. Germline values: CDR1 SGHVS, CDR2 FQNEAQ. The J segment lost 2 bases and the V segment lost 3 bases, leaving 1 base of the junction unmatched. DNA for the CDR3: TGTGCCAGCAGCTTTAGCGGGGTCACAGATACGCAGTATTTT. It is translated as CASSFSGVTDTQYF.

This clone was detected a few times. The chain has TRBV28 and TRBJ2-1, with TRBD2 identical over 7 bases. CDR3 length: 18 residues. The germline gives CDR1 MDHEN, CDR2 SYDVKM. Losses at the gene ends were 3 bases for V and 7 bases for J; bases not matched to a gene: 18. The CDR3 spells CASSLARTFSGGMNEQFF. CDR3 in DNA: TGTGCCAGCAGTTTGGCCAGGACCTTTTCGGGAGGAATGAATGAGCAGTTCTTC.

The V call is TRBV6-1, the J call TRBJ2-7, with 8 positions matching TRBD2. After removal of 6 bases from V and 1 base from J, the junction contained 8 bases not matched to a gene. The CDR3 sequence is 15 residues long. The V gene's germline CDR1 is MNHNS and CDR2 SASEGT. The CDR3 here is CASSRTGTSSYEQYF. The CDR3 DNA sequence: TGTGCCAGCAGCCGAACCGGGACTAGTTCCTACGAGCAGTACTTC.

The chain links TRBV19 to TRBJ2-2; 8 positions agree with TRBD1. V was clipped by 6 bases and J by 3 bases; unmatched bases: 3. The length of the CDR3 is 14 residues. CDR1 is LNHDA, CDR2 SQIVND, per germline (reference sequence). The CDR3 loop reads CASRDRADTGELFF. The DNA for the CDR3 is TGTGCCAGTAGGGACAGGGCGGACACCGGGGAGCTGTTTTTT.